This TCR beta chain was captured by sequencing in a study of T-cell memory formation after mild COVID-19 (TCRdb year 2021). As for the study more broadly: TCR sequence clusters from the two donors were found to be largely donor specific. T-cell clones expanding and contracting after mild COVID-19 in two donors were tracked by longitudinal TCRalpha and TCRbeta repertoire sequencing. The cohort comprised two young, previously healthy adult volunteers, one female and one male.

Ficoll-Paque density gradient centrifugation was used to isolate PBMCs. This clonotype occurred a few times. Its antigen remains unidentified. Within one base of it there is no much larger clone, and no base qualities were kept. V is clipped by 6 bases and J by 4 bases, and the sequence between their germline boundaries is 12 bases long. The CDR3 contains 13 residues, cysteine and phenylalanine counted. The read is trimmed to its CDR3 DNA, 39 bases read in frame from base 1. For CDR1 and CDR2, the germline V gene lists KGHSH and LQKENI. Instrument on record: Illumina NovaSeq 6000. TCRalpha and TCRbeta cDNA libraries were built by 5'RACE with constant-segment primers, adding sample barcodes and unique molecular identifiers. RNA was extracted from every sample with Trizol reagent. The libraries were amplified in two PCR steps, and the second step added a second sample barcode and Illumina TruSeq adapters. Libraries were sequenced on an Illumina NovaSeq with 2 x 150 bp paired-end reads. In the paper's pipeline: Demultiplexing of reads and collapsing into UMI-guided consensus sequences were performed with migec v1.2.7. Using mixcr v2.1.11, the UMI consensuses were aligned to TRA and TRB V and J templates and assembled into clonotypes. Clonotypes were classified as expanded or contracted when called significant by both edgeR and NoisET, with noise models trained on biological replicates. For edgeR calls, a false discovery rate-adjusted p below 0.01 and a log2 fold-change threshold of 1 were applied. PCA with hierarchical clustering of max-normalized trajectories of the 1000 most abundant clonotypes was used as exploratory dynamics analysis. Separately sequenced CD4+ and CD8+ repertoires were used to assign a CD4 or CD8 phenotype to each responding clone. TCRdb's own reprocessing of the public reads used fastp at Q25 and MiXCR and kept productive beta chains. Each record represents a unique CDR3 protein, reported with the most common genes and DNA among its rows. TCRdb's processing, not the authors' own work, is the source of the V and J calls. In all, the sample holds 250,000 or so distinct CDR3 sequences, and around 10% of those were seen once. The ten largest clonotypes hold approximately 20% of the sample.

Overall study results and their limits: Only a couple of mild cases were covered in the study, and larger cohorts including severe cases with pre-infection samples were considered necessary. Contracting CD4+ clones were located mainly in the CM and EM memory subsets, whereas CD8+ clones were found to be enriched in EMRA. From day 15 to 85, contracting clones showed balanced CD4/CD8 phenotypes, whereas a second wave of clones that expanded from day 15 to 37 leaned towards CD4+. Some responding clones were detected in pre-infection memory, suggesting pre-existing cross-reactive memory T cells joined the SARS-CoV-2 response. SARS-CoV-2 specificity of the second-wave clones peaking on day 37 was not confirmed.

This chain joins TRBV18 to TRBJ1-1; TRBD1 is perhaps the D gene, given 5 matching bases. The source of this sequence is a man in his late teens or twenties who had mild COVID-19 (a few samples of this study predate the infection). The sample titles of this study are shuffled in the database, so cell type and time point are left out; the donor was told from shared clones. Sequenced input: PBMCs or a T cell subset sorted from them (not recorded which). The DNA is TGTGCCAGCTCGCCGACAGTCACCACTGAAGCTTTCTTT. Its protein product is CASSPTVTTEAFF.